The 30 T cell receptor beta chains presented below share a single source sample, sequenced in a study of T cell changes during pregnancy in multiple sclerosis. Profiling relied on immunoSEQ multiplex PCR, and the TCRdb table lists in-frame clones only, not all of them. The sample carries 70,000 to 75,000 clones, around nine tenths recorded once. Sequenced here: peripheral blood, sampled in the second trimester of pregnancy. The receptors shown here come from a female donor in good health, enrolled as a control in a pregnancy study.

This clone has only one observation. CDR3 sequence reads: CSAGSTQYF. In DNA form, the CDR3 reads TGCAGTGCTGGCTCAACCCAGTACTTC. The chain carries TRBV20-1 and TRBJ2-5; D ambiguous. V lost 5 bases and J lost 8, with 6 bases in between. The CDR3 totals 9 residues. Germline V lookup: CDR1 DFQATT, CDR2 SNEGSKA (reference sequence).

The chain combines TRBV9 with TRBJ2-5, with TRBD2 identical over 8 bases. V dropped 2 bases and J dropped 1; count of bases not matched to a gene: 7. Looked up from germline, CDR1 is SGDLS and CDR2 is YYNGEE. This CDR3 comprises 16 residues. CDR3 sequence: CASSVSPGGPQETQYF. DNA of the CDR3: TGTGCCAGCAGCGTGTCTCCGGGGGGGCCCCAAGAGACCCAGTACTTC. The complete variable domain, with remaining parts taken from reference TRBV9 and TRBJ2-5, reads DSGVTQTPKHLITATGQRVTLRCSPRSGDLSVYWYQQSLDQGLQFLIQYYNGEERAKGNILERFSAQQFPDLHSELNLSSLELGDSALYFCASSVSPGGPQETQYFGPGTRLLVL.

In DNA, the CDR3 is TGTGCCAGCAGTGGACAGGGCAGATCACCCCTCCACTTT. Residues: CASSGQGRSPLHF. This chain links TRBV2 with TRBJ1-6, with 7 bases identical to TRBD1. The ends lost 4 bases at V and 10 bases at J; junction bases unmatched: 4. The length of the CDR3 is 13 residues. CDR1 is SNHLY and CDR2 is FYNNEI in the germline V gene.

This clone was detected once. The J gene is TRBJ2-1, the V gene TRBV5-4; 10 bases align to TRBD2. V gave up 4 bases and J gave up 3 bases; unmatched junction bases: 4. The CDR3 sequence is 15 residues long. CDR1 and CDR2 (germline): SGHNT, YYREEE (reference sequence). The CDR3 bases are TGTGCCAGCAGCCCAAGCGGGGGGGTCTACAATGAGCAGTTCTTC. Its translation: CASSPSGGVYNEQFF.

This chain uses TRBV19 with TRBJ1-1; D is uncertain. V shed 2 bases and J shed 6 bases, with 4 bases lying between them. The CDR3 contains 11 residues. Germline loops: CDR1 LNHDA, CDR2 SQIVND (reference sequence). The CDR3 sequence: CASSILSEAFF. The CDR3 nucleotides are TGTGCCAGTAGTATACTCTCTGAAGCTTTCTTT.

The chain links TRBV2 to TRBJ2-1; D may be TRBD1 (5 bases). The CDR3 extends over 17 amino acids. V shed 2 bases and J shed 2 bases, with 16 bases lying between them. From germline, CDR1 is SNHLY and CDR2 FYNNEI. The chain's CDR3 is CASSERGSALAYNEQFF. CDR3 in DNA: TGTGCCAGCAGTGAAAGGGGATCCGCCCTGGCCTACAATGAGCAGTTCTTC.

The CDR3 nucleotides are TGTGCCAGCAGCTTAGGGGCTGGCTACACCTTC. This sequence encodes CASSLGAGYTF. The chain combines TRBV7-2 with TRBJ1-2; no clear D. Germline V gene data show CDR1 as SGHTA and CDR2 as FQGNSA. The CDR3 has 11 residues. V lost 1 base and J 7 bases, leaving 4 bases between the germline ends.

The genes are TRBV4-1 and TRBJ1-1; tentatively, D is TRBD1 (5 bases). This CDR3 has 15 amino acids. Trimming left V 1 base short and J 6 bases short, with 15 bases between. Germline CDR1 is MGHRA and CDR2 is YSYEKL. The CDR3, as DNA: TGCGCCAGCAGCCAAGGGTGGCCGGCGGGGGCTGAAGCTTTCTTT. It translates to CASSQGWPAGAEAFF.

The V and J genes are TRBV7-8 and TRBJ2-1; 7 bases are a match to TRBD2. The ends lost 8 bases at V and 7 bases at J; junction bases unmatched: 17. This CDR3 region has 16 residues. CDR1 SGHVS and CDR2 FQNEAQ come from the germline V gene. The CDR3 DNA sequence: TGTGCCAGCCAGCCCCACCCTGGGGACTATATGAATGAGCAGTTCTTC. This encodes CASQPHPGDYMNEQFF.

The rearrangement links TRBV5-8 to TRBJ1-2; 10 bases are shared with TRBD1. The CDR3 sequence is 15 residues long. The ends lost 2 bases at V and 6 bases at J; junction bases unmatched: 7. Germline V gene data show CDR1 as SGHTS and CDR2 as YDEGEE. In DNA form, the CDR3 reads TGTGCCAGCAGCTTCCGGGGGACAGGGGCGCATGGCTACACCTTC. Protein: CASSFRGTGAHGYTF.

This clone was seen more than once but under ten times. The rearrangement uses TRBV28 and TRBJ2-6; the D is unclear. Germline loops: CDR1 MDHEN, CDR2 SYDVKM. The CDR3 sequence is 17 residues long. The germline V and J ends were trimmed by 6 bases and 1 base, with 16 bases remaining between them. In DNA, the CDR3 is TGTGCCAGCAGGTCGGTGATACCATCGTCTGGGGCCAACGTCCTGACTTTC. Its protein product is CASRSVIPSSGANVLTF.

This clone appeared a few times. The V gene is TRBV9, the J gene TRBJ2-5, with TRBD1 matching over 7 bases. The CDR3 loop spans 14 amino acids. CDR1 is SGDLS and CDR2 is YYNGEE in the germline V gene. The J segment lost 14 bases and the V segment lost 0 bases, leaving 13 bases of the junction unmatched. Here the CDR3 DNA reads TGTGCCAGCAGCGTAGGAGGGGACAGAGGAACGACTTACTTC. Its translation is CASSVGGDRGTTYF.

The genes are TRBV6-6 and TRBJ1-5; a possible D gene is TRBD1 (5 bases). Trimming cost V 7 bases and J 3 bases, with 13 bases left between them. Germline V CDR1 and CDR2: MNHNY, SVGAGI (reference sequence). The CDR3 loop spans 14 amino acids. The CDR3 loop is CASTIGDYNQPQHF. CDR3 DNA sequence: TGTGCCAGCACCATAGGGGATTACAATCAGCCCCAGCATTTT.

V and J are TRBV7-2 and TRBJ2-3, with 10 bases that match TRBD1. CDR3 length: 15 residues. The germline gives CDR1 SGHTA, CDR2 FQGNSA. V was pared by 5 bases and J by 2 bases, with 4 bases of the junction left unmatched. CDR3 sequence: CASSAGQGTTDTQYF. CDR3 nucleotides: TGTGCCAGCAGCGCGGGACAGGGGACCACAGATACGCAGTATTTT.

The rearrangement uses TRBV7-3 and TRBJ2-1, with TRBD2 matching over 10 bases. Germline trimming cut 5 bases from V and 7 bases from J; bases unmatched to any gene: 2. The CDR3 has 13 residues. CDR1 SGHTA and CDR2 FQGTGA come from the germline V gene. The CDR3 DNA is TGTGCCAGCAGCCAGGGACTAGCGAATGAGCAGTTCTTC. Translation: CASSQGLANEQFF.

J is TRBJ1-1 and V is TRBV12-5; D may be TRBD1 (5 bases). Germline loops: CDR1 LGHNT, CDR2 FRNRAP. V gave up 4 bases and J gave up 11 bases, with 11 bases separating them. The CDR3 has 11 residues. The CDR3 sequence: CASGSGRSAFF. DNA of the CDR3: TGTGCTAGTGGTTCAGGGAGGTCGGCTTTCTTT.

This chain uses TRBV6-6 with TRBJ1-2; D not resolved. The CDR3 is made up of 13 amino acids. Germline V gene sequence: CDR1 MNHNY, CDR2 SVGAGI (reference sequence). The V end lost 2 bases, the J end lost 2 bases, and 6 bases lay between the germline ends. The CDR3 DNA follows: TGTGCCAGCAGTTACGGGCAGAACTATGGCTACACCTTC. This translates into CASSYGQNYGYTF.

This chain joins TRBV30 and TRBJ1-1; maybe TRBD1 (5 bases). The CDR3 runs to 14 residues. V was clipped by 4 bases and J by 2 bases, with 14 bases between them. Germline CDR1 GTSNPN, CDR2 SVGIG (reference sequence). This CDR3 reads CAWNLDSSNTEAFF. The DNA for the CDR3 is TGTGCCTGGAACCTAGACAGCTCCAACACTGAAGCTTTCTTT.

The chain carries TRBV7-3 and TRBJ2-6; 14 nucleotides line up with TRBD2. Germline loops: CDR1 SGHTA, CDR2 FQGTGA. The trim removed 5 bases at V and 3 bases at J, leaving 9 bases unmatched. This CDR3 comprises 19 residues. The CDR3 sequence is CASSPRLAGGLGGANVLTF. CDR3 nucleotide sequence: TGTGCCAGCAGCCCCCGACTAGCGGGGGGGCTGGGTGGGGCCAACGTCCTGACTTTC.

This clone came up a few times. V usage is TRBV5-8 and J usage is TRBJ1-5, with D unresolved. Looked up from germline, CDR1 is SGHTS and CDR2 is YDEGEE. This CDR3 spans 13 amino acids. V lost 0 bases and J lost 6, with 7 bases in between. The CDR3, as DNA: TGTGCCAGCAGCTTGGCGGTGAGTCAGCCCCAGCATTTT. It codes for CASSLAVSQPQHF.

The chain combines TRBV28 with TRBJ2-7; 8 nucleotides align to TRBD1. CDR3 length: 15 residues. Germline assignment: CDR1 MDHEN and CDR2 SYDVKM. The V and J ends lost 4 bases and 5 bases, in that order; junction bases with no gene match: 10. The CDR3 region is CASSSSGQGINEQYF. CDR3 sequence (DNA): TGTGCCAGCAGTTCGTCAGGACAGGGTATTAACGAGCAGTACTTC. Full variable domain (rest looked up from reference TRBV28 and TRBJ2-7): DVKVTQSSRYLVKRTGEKVFLECVQDMDHENMFWYRQDPGLGLRLIYFSYDVKMKEKGDIPEGYSVSREKKERFSLILESASTNQTSMYLCASSSSGQGINEQYFGPGTRLTVT.

V gene TRBV9 combines with J gene TRBJ1-3; D ambiguous. The CDR3 is 14 amino acids. Germline-derived CDR1 and CDR2 are SGDLS and YYNGEE. V was pared by 0 bases and J by 0 bases, with 4 bases between. The CDR3 spells CASSVGRSGNTIYF. Written as DNA, the CDR3 is TGTGCCAGCAGCGTAGGTCGCTCTGGAAACACCATATATTTT.

V usage is TRBV6-1 and J usage is TRBJ2-7, with no clear D. The germline V and J ends were trimmed by 9 bases and 4 bases, with 16 bases remaining between them. The CDR3 sequence is 13 residues long. Looked up from germline, CDR1 is MNHNS and CDR2 is SASEGT. The CDR3 DNA is TGTGCCAGTTTTCCAAACGGTCTTTACGAGCAGTACTTC. Translation gives CASFPNGLYEQYF.

In its sample, this clone was seen a few times. Different DNA sequences within this sample yield the same CDR3. The V and J genes are TRBV2 and TRBJ1-5; D possibly corresponds to TRBD1 (5 bases). CDR3 size: 13 residues. Trimming shortened V by 2 bases and J by 4 bases, and 6 bases separated the two germline ends. Looked up from germline, CDR1 is SNHLY and CDR2 is FYNNEI. The CDR3 DNA reads TGTGCCAGCAGTGAACAGGGAAATCAGCCCCAGCATTTT. Protein product: CASSEQGNQPQHF.

This rearrangement joins TRBV11-2 to TRBJ2-5; TRBD1 aligns across 7 bases. This CDR3 contains 17 residues. Unmatched junction bases numbered 14, after V lost 5 bases and J lost 2 bases. CDR1 and CDR2 from the germline V gene are SGHAT and FQNNGV. The CDR3 spells CASSPWDSPQRQETQYF. For the CDR3, the DNA is TGTGCCAGCAGCCCATGGGACAGCCCACAGCGGCAAGAGACCCAGTACTTC.

The genes are TRBV11-2 and TRBJ2-2; the D gene is possibly TRBD2 (5 bases). The CDR3 length is 15 residues. V was clipped by 1 base and J by 2 bases, with 8 bases between them. Germline V CDR1 and CDR2: SGHAT, FQNNGV. The CDR3 DNA reads as TGTGCCAGCAGCTTAGTCGGGATCAACACCGGGGAGCTGTTTTTT. It translates to CASSLVGINTGELFF.

About this clone itself: Other DNA sequences of this sample code for an identical CDR3. V and J are TRBV7-9 and TRBJ1-5; 9 bases map to TRBD1. Losses at the gene ends were 5 bases for V and 4 bases for J; bases not matched to a gene: 6. The CDR3 contains 15 residues. Germline V gives CDR1 SEHNR, CDR2 FQNEAQ (reference sequence). Here the CDR3 reads CASSLGTGSNQPQHF. The CDR3 DNA sequence: TGTGCCAGCAGCCTCGGGACAGGGTCGAATCAGCCCCAGCATTTT.

This chain uses TRBV9 with TRBJ2-7, with 8 bases matching TRBD2. This CDR3 contains 16 residues. After removal of 2 bases from V and 5 bases from J, the junction contained 12 bases not matched to a gene. CDR1 SGDLS and CDR2 YYNGEE come from the germline V gene. This CDR3 reads CASSVRASGYGDEQYF. The CDR3 nucleotides read TGTGCCAGCAGCGTTAGGGCTAGCGGGTACGGAGACGAGCAGTACTTC.

In DNA form, the CDR3 reads TGCGCCAGCAGCCAAGAGCCTAACGGGGACACCATATATTTT. It specifies CASSQEPNGDTIYF. The chain has TRBV4-3 and TRBJ1-3; D is undetermined. V dropped 0 bases and J dropped 8 bases, with 11 bases sitting between them. The length of the CDR3 is 14 residues. Germline V gives CDR1 LGHNA, CDR2 YSLEER.

The V gene is TRBV6-6, the J gene TRBJ2-5, with D uncertain. Between the trimmed V and J ends, which lost 6 bases and 3 bases, there was a span of 11 bases. The CDR3 is 13 residues long. CDR1 and CDR2 from the germline V gene are MNHNY and SVGAGI (reference sequence). The chain's CDR3 is CASSSRPEETQYF. The CDR3 DNA follows: TGTGCCAGCAGCTCTAGGCCCGAAGAGACCCAGTACTTC.